The 3 T cell receptor beta chains reported below all come from one sample, sequenced in a study of cytotoxic CD8 clonotypes in ibrutinib-treated CLL. TCRdb's table, derived via immunoSEQ multiplex PCR, lists solely in-frame clones and lacks some. The sample shows about 300,000 clones, roughly three quarters of them seen only once. Sequenced material: PBMCs, taken at disease progression, from a patient treated with ibrutinib. These receptors all stem from a human donor with chronic lymphocytic leukemia.

This CDR3 reads CASSPFPGQRESGANVLTF. The CDR3 DNA reads TGCGCCAGCAGCCCGTTCCCGGGACAGCGAGAGTCTGGGGCCAACGTCCTGACTTTC. The rearrangement joins TRBV5-1 to TRBJ2-6, with 7 bases that match TRBD1. The CDR3 has 19 residues. The V gene's germline CDR1 is SGHRS and CDR2 YFSETQ. V trimming: 4 bases; J trimming: 1 base; junction bases outside the gene matches: 14. Drawing the rest from reference TRBV5-1 and TRBJ2-6, the complete variable domain is KAGVTQTPRYLIKTRGQQVTLSCSPISGHRSVSWYQQTPGQGLQFLFEYFSETQRNKGNFPGRFSGRQFSNSRSEMNVSTLELGDSALYLCASSPFPGQRESGANVLTFGAGSRLTVL.

The chain combines TRBV19 with TRBJ2-5, with D possibly TRBD2 on 5 matching bases. The CDR3 spans 15 residues. V was clipped by 4 bases and J by 3 bases, with 15 bases between them. CDR1 is LNHDA and CDR2 is SQIVND in the germline V gene (reference sequence). The CDR3 sequence is CASSTRSGTKETQYF. Here the CDR3 DNA reads TGTGCCAGTAGTACAAGGAGCGGAACCAAAGAGACCCAGTACTTC.

The CDR3 here is CASSLNRGLPWEQYF. In DNA form, the CDR3 reads TGTGCCAGCAGCTTAAACAGGGGGCTTCCGTGGGAGCAGTACTTC. The J gene is TRBJ2-7, the V gene TRBV7-3, with 9 bases lining up with TRBD1. The ends lost 1 base at V and 7 bases at J; junction bases unmatched: 8. Germline values: CDR1 SGHTA, CDR2 FQGTGA. The CDR3 contains 15 residues.